The entry below describes one T cell receptor (beta chain). Authors' data handling: Estimation of nucleated cell counts was performed using reference gene primer amplification. Data came from immunoSEQ multiplex PCR; TCRdb stores just in-frame clones and leaves some out. D and trimming were read from the DNA, whereas the V and J calls and clone size are those reported in that table. The sample carries roughly 14,000 clones, roughly 84% recorded once. This entry is derived from a study of blood T cell repertoires in COVID-19. Study-level background: Acute and convalescent COVID-19 specimens originated in the United States, Italy and Spain. T cells, B-cell-depleted T cells, or PBMCs supplied cDNA or gDNA.

J gave up 4 bases and V 0 bases, and 3 bases lay outside the gene matches. The CDR3 loop spans 15 amino acids. Germline CDR1 SEHNR, CDR2 FQNEAQ (reference sequence). The sequence came from a human donor in a cohort sampled during active COVID-19. Sequencing was carried out using peripheral blood. The rearrangement joins TRBV7-9 to TRBJ2-3; 8 bases map to TRBD2. The CDR3 loop is CASSLAAGGADTQYF. DNA for the CDR3: TGTGCCAGCAGCTTAGCGGCGGGGGGAGCAGATACGCAGTATTTT.